The present TCR beta chain was sequenced within a study of patients and donors after allogeneic stem cell transplantation. The germline CDR1 and CDR2 sequences are GTSNPN and SVGIG (reference sequence). Trimming removed 0 bases from V and 7 bases from J, with 9 bases in between. CDR3 size: 13 residues. MiXCR, applied by TCRdb to the RT-PCR reads, yields one record per CDR3 protein. This repertoire shows a few hundred thousand distinct CDR3 sequences, about 14% found once; its top ten account for roughly 12%. Sequencing was done on a sample of blood, either unsorted or a sorted T cell fraction (not recorded which). The TCR originated in a human donor who was either an allogeneic HSCT recipient or a stem cell or donor lymphocyte infusion donor (not recorded which). It is not recorded whose cells these are; they may come from a transplant donor. The rearrangement uses TRBV30 and TRBJ1-4, with D unclear. The CDR3 nucleotides are TGTGCCTGGAGTGTTGGACCCGCTGAAAAACTGTTTTTT. This sequence encodes CAWSVGPAEKLFF.